This entry lists 21 T cell receptor beta chains sequenced from one sample in a study of cytomegalovirus exposure and HLA in healthy donors. The PCR made use of 60 Vbeta and 13 Jbeta primers. Profiled with immunoSEQ multiplex PCR; TCRdb holds only in-frame clones, not every one. The sample yields 200,000 to 250,000 clones, about 84% seen once. The sample was PBMCs. These receptors originate from a human donor in good health.

The chain uses TRBV18 and TRBJ2-3, with 11 bases matching TRBD2. From germline, CDR1 is KGHSH and CDR2 LQKENI. The CDR3 consists of 17 residues. Trimming removed 5 bases from V and 5 bases from J; junction bases left unmatched: 12. CDR3 loop: CASSSATSGTDLDTQYF. In DNA form, the CDR3 reads TGTGCCAGCTCATCCGCGACTAGCGGGACCGACTTAGATACGCAGTATTTT. Looking up the rest from reference TRBV18 and TRBJ2-3 gives the full variable domain: NAGVMQNPRHLVRRRGQEARLRCSPMKGHSHVYWYRQLPEEGLKFMVYLQKENIIDESGMPKERFSAEFPKEGPSILRIQQVVRGDSAAYFCASSSATSGTDLDTQYFGPGTRLTVL.

V usage is TRBV11-2 and J usage is TRBJ1-2; D is unresolved. CDR3 size: 14 residues. Trimming cost V 5 bases and J 8 bases, with 18 bases left between them. CDR1 SGHAT and CDR2 FQNNGV come from the germline V gene. The CDR3 region is CASSPVQAPQGYTF. DNA of the CDR3: TGTGCCAGCAGCCCGGTGCAGGCCCCTCAGGGCTACACCTTC.

J is TRBJ1-3 and V is TRBV19; no clear D. Per germline, CDR1 LNHDA and CDR2 SQIVND (reference sequence). V lost 3 bases to trimming and J lost 0 bases, with 12 bases between them. The CDR3 is 16 residues long. The CDR3: CASSISHSGSGNTIYF. The CDR3 bases are TGTGCCAGTAGTATCTCGCACTCGGGCTCTGGAAACACCATATATTTT.

A word on this clone: The same CDR3 can be traced to other DNA sequences in this sample. The CDR3 bases are TGTGCCAGCAGTCTGGGGGGAGAGGGAACCTACAATGAGCAGTTCTTC. Translation gives CASSLGGEGTYNEQFF. This chain connects TRBV28 to TRBJ2-1, with D possibly being TRBD2 (6 bases). The CDR3 loop spans 16 amino acids. V lost 5 bases and J lost 2, with 16 bases in between. CDR1 and CDR2 (germline): MDHEN, SYDVKM.

The chain recombines TRBV28 with TRBJ2-7; 12 nucleotides align to TRBD2. Germline assignment: CDR1 MDHEN and CDR2 SYDVKM. The CDR3 consists of 14 residues. The trim removed 6 bases at V and 6 bases at J, leaving 6 bases unmatched. The CDR3 loop reads CASRQMGLAGEQYF. The CDR3 nucleotides read TGTGCCAGCAGGCAAATGGGACTAGCGGGCGAGCAGTACTTC.

The rearrangement links TRBV11-3 to TRBJ2-5; 9 bases align to TRBD1. The tail of the sequence fits TRBJ2-7 better, so the J call may be wrong. CDR1 SGHNT and CDR2 YENEEA come from the germline V gene. This CDR3 contains 15 residues. CDR3 residues: CASSSSDRGTYEQYF. CDR3 sequence (DNA): TGTGCCAGCAGCTCTTCGGACAGGGGTACCTACGAGCAGTACTTC.

This chain connects TRBV7-9 to TRBJ1-2; D not resolved. CDR1 and CDR2 from the germline V gene are SEHNR and FQNEAQ (reference sequence). The CDR3 has 14 amino acids. V lost 3 bases and J 1 base, leaving 9 bases between the germline ends. Here the CDR3 reads CASSLSFSNYGYTF. The CDR3 nucleotides read TGTGCCAGCAGCTTGAGCTTTAGTAACTATGGCTACACCTTC.

This clone has a single count. The chain has TRBV5-6 and TRBJ1-2; a weak D match, TRBD1 (5 bases). Germline values: CDR1 SGHDT, CDR2 YYEEEE. The V end lost 2 bases, the J end lost 8 bases, and 25 bases lay between the germline ends. The CDR3 contains 17 residues. The CDR3 DNA reads TGTGCCAGCAGCTTATTCTGGGGAACACACCCCCCAGGGGGCTACACCTTC. Translation: CASSLFWGTHPPGGYTF.

This chain uses TRBV6-1 with TRBJ1-5; D uncertain. V dropped 11 bases and J dropped 3 bases, with 17 bases sitting between them. Looked up from germline, CDR1 is MNHNS and CDR2 is SASEGT. The CDR3 spans 14 residues. Here the CDR3 DNA reads TGTGCCGTAGCCCCGGGAGTCCTCAATCAGCCCCAGCATTTT. Encoded protein: CAVAPGVLNQPQHF.

This rearrangement joins TRBV13 to TRBJ2-1, with 8 bases aligning to TRBD2. V trimming: 3 bases; J trimming: 4 bases; junction bases outside the gene matches: 2. In germline, CDR1 is PRHDT, CDR2 FYEKMQ (reference sequence). This CDR3 comprises 14 residues. CDR3 region: CASSFRGGYNEQFF. The CDR3 DNA follows: TGTGCCAGCAGCTTCCGGGGGGGATACAATGAGCAGTTCTTC.

This sequence joins TRBV4-1 and TRBJ2-7, with 8 bases fitting TRBD2. Germline V gene data show CDR1 as MGHRA and CDR2 as YSYEKL. This CDR3 has 16 amino acids. Trimming cost V 0 bases and J 4 bases; bases outside gene matches: 8. CDR3 in amino acids: CASSQEGAGGVYEQYF. In nucleotides, the CDR3 is TGCGCCAGCAGCCAAGAGGGGGCGGGAGGAGTATACGAGCAGTACTTC.

The chain recombines TRBV27 with TRBJ2-3; 13 bases match TRBD2. V lost 5 bases to trimming and J lost 0 bases; unmatched junction nucleotides: 11. The CDR3 has 19 amino acids. Germline CDR1 is MNHEY and CDR2 is SMNVEV (reference sequence). This chain's CDR3 is CASSGGLAGPYISTDTQYF. Written as DNA, the CDR3 is TGTGCCAGCAGTGGGGGACTAGCGGGACCTTATATAAGCACAGATACGCAGTATTTT.

With regard to this clone: Compared with germline, one end of the junction differs, possibly owing to a read error. The rearrangement uses TRBV5-1 and TRBJ1-1; possible D gene TRBD1, 5 bases. The V gene's germline CDR1 is SGHRS and CDR2 YFSETQ. This CDR3 region has 16 residues. The CDR3 spells CANSLEARTPNTEAFF. CDR3 DNA sequence: TGCGCCAACAGCTTGGAGGCCCGGACACCGAACACTGAAGCTTTCTTT.

The CDR3 region has the DNA TGTGCCAGTAGTATCTTAGGGACTAGCGGCTACAATGAGCAGTTCTTC. Translation: CASSILGTSGYNEQFF. The rearrangement joins TRBV19 to TRBJ2-1, with 11 bases lining up with TRBD2. CDR3 length: 16 residues. Germline V lookup: CDR1 LNHDA, CDR2 SQIVND (reference sequence). V lost 3 bases, J lost 3 bases, and 4 bases stayed unmatched. The full variable domain, completed using reference TRBV19 and TRBJ2-1, is DGGITQSPKYLFRKEGQNVTLSCEQNLNHDAMYWYRQDPGQGLRLIYYSQIVNDFQKGDIAEGYSVSREKKESFPLTVTSAQKNPTAFYLCASSILGTSGYNEQFFGPGTRLTVL.

CDR3 protein: CASSTSGRAEQYF. The CDR3, as DNA: TGTGCCAGTAGTACCAGCGGGAGGGCCGAGCAGTACTTC. J is TRBJ2-7 and V is TRBV19; 10 bases map to TRBD2. Germline V lookup: CDR1 LNHDA, CDR2 SQIVND (reference sequence). With V trimmed by 4 bases and J by 6 bases, 3 bases remained unmatched. The CDR3 loop spans 13 amino acids.

V is TRBV28 and J is TRBJ2-7; 10 nucleotides agree with TRBD2. With 5 bases clipped from V and 6 bases from J, the junction kept 13 bases outside the gene matches. CDR1 is MDHEN, CDR2 SYDVKM, per germline. The CDR3 runs to 16 residues. The CDR3 DNA follows: TGTGCCAGCAGTCCCGTAGGCCTAGCGGGAGTCGGCGAGCAGTACTTC. Its protein product is CASSPVGLAGVGEQYF.

This sequence joins TRBV19 and TRBJ1-2; no reliable D call. The V gene's germline CDR1 is LNHDA and CDR2 SQIVND (reference sequence). This CDR3 is built from 13 residues. Trimming stripped 3 bases from V and 5 bases from J, with 10 bases between. CDR3 sequence reads: CASSITGSYGYTF. The CDR3 DNA follows: TGTGCCAGTAGTATCACCGGGAGTTATGGCTACACCTTC.

V gene TRBV6-1 combines with J gene TRBJ2-3; 13 bases are shared with TRBD2. CDR3 length: 15 amino acids. CDR1 and CDR2 from the germline V gene are MNHNS and SASEGT. J gave up 6 bases and V 4 bases, and 4 bases lay outside the gene matches. CDR3 protein: CASSAQTSGGDTQYF. The CDR3, as DNA: TGTGCCAGCAGTGCCCAGACTAGCGGGGGGGATACGCAGTATTTT.

The V gene is TRBV28, the J gene TRBJ2-7, with TRBD2 matching over 9 bases. Trimming removed 3 bases from V and 2 bases from J; junction bases left unmatched: 2. The germline gives CDR1 MDHEN, CDR2 SYDVKM. The CDR3 sequence is 14 residues long. The CDR3 is CASSLRLAAYEQYF. For the CDR3, the DNA is TGTGCCAGCAGTTTGAGACTAGCGGCCTACGAGCAGTACTTC. The complete variable domain, with remaining parts taken from reference TRBV28 and TRBJ2-7, reads DVKVTQSSRYLVKRTGEKVFLECVQDMDHENMFWYRQDPGLGLRLIYFSYDVKMKEKGDIPEGYSVSREKKERFSLILESASTNQTSMYLCASSLRLAAYEQYFGPGTRLTVT.

The rearrangement uses TRBV30 and TRBJ2-1, with D unresolved. Between the trimmed V and J ends, which lost 0 bases and 8 bases, there was a span of 11 bases. The CDR3 has 13 residues. The germline V gene encodes CDR1 GTSNPN and CDR2 SVGIG (reference sequence). CDR3 residues: CAWSVQSKDEQFF. Written as DNA, the CDR3 is TGTGCCTGGAGTGTTCAGTCGAAAGATGAGCAGTTCTTC.

The rearrangement links TRBV6-1 to TRBJ1-3; D might be TRBD1 (5 bases). The germline V and J ends were trimmed by 4 bases and 4 bases, with 11 bases remaining between them. Germline loops: CDR1 MNHNS, CDR2 SASEGT. This CDR3 has 14 residues. CDR3 coding DNA: TGTGCCAGCAGTGGGGGCCCGGTCGGAAACACCATATATTTT. Encoded protein: CASSGGPVGNTIYF.